The rows below give T cell receptor beta chains drawn from one sample of a study of OX40 agonist ivuxolimab in advanced cancers. The method was immunoSEQ multiplex PCR; TCRdb's version includes in-frame clones alone and lacks a portion of them. The sample includes around 70,000 clones, under 95% seen only once; the top ten take around 1%. This specimen was CD4+ or CD8+ T cells sorted from blood, taken in a trial of the OX40 agonist ivuxolimab. The receptors stem from an adult with an advanced solid tumor such as melanoma, head and neck, liver or kidney cancer. Both conserved end residues are part of each CDR3. D genes are given only for firm matches. Clone size, where shown, is once, few, many, or a class for clones that have expanded.

j_gene	abundance	v_gene	d_gene	CDR3aa	CDR3nt
TRBJ2-2	.	TRBV4-2	TRBD1	CASKGGRENTGELFF	TGTGCCAGCAAAGGGGGCAGGGAAAACACCGGGGAGCTGTTTTTT
TRBJ2-5	.	TRBV7-9	.	CASSPVLSGETQYF	TGTGCCAGCAGTCCGGTCCTTTCGGGAGAGACCCAGTACTTC
TRBJ2-5	once	TRBV7-2	.	CASSALQETQYF	TGTGCCAGCAGTGCCCTCCAAGAGACCCAGTACTTC
TRBJ1-5	.	TRBV6-1	.	CASRGDNYQPQHF	TGTGCCAGCAGGGGGGACAACTATCAGCCCCAGCATTTT
TRBJ2-3	.	TRBV30	TRBD1	CAWSGGTGWADTQYF	TGTGCCTGGAGTGGCGGGACAGGTTGGGCAGATACGCAGTATTTT
TRBJ2-3	.	TRBV7-2	TRBD2	CASSSSGRTDTQYF	TGTGCCAGCAGCTCTAGCGGTCGCACAGATACGCAGTATTTT
TRBJ2-2	.	TRBV19	TRBD1	CASKGQGATGELFF	TGTGCCAGTAAAGGGCAGGGGGCGACGGGGGAGCTGTTTTTT
TRBJ2-3	.	TRBV4-1	.	CASSRILADTQYF	TGCGCCAGCAGCCGGATACTAGCAGATACGCAGTATTTT
TRBJ2-7	.	TRBV21-1	.	CASSLLIGPSEQYF	TGTGCCAGCAGCCTGCTCATTGGACCCTCCGAGCAGTACTTC
TRBJ2-7	.	TRBV4-1	TRBD1	CASSQPDRGRENEQYF	TGCGCCAGCAGCCAACCCGACAGGGGGCGCGAAAACGAGCAGTACTTC
TRBJ2-5	.	TRBV27	TRBD1	CASSSGQSQETQYF	TGTGCCAGCAGCTCGGGACAGAGCCAAGAGACCCAGTACTTC
TRBJ2-2	.	TRBV7-6	TRBD2	CASSLRVAGLGNTGELFF	TGTGCCAGCAGCTTGAGGGTAGCGGGGCTCGGAAACACCGGGGAGCTGTTTTTT
TRBJ2-3	.	TRBV9	.	CASSAELPDTQYF	TGTGCCAGCAGCGCCGAACTTCCAGATACGCAGTATTTT
TRBJ2-2	.	TRBV5-1	TRBD2	CASSKDLPGLAGAGELFF	TGCGCCAGCAGCAAGGACTTACCGGGACTAGCGGGAGCCGGGGAGCTGTTTTTT
TRBJ2-2	.	TRBV19	.	CGTTSQFANTGELFF	TGCGGCACTACGAGTCAGTTCGCGAACACCGGGGAGCTGTTTTTT
TRBJ1-3	.	TRBV6-1	.	CASRGGGRNTIYF	TGTGCCAGCAGGGGCGGGGGCAGGAACACCATATATTTT
TRBJ2-1	once	TRBV10-3	TRBD2	CAISGSSGGTFSYNEQFF	TGTGCCATCAGTGGGAGTAGCGGGGGGACCTTCTCCTACAATGAGCAGTTCTTC
TRBJ2-1	.	TRBV9	.	CASSVAPEPNEQFF	TGTGCCAGCAGCGTAGCGCCCGAACCCAATGAGCAGTTCTTC
TRBJ2-7	.	TRBV19	.	CASSPRAPQSEQYF	TGTGCCAGTTCACCCAGGGCACCTCAGAGCGAGCAGTACTTC
TRBJ2-7	.	TRBV19	.	CASSIWRDGEQYF	TGTGCCAGTAGTATATGGAGGGACGGCGAGCAGTACTTC